This T cell receptor beta chain was sequenced during a study of cytomegalovirus exposure and HLA in healthy donors. General study points: Most TCR sequences showed up rarely, but some public TCRs showed up in many donors.

The CDR3 sequence is 15 residues long. Per germline, CDR1 MNHEY and CDR2 SVGAGI. V gave up 2 bases and J gave up 3 bases; unmatched junction bases: 4. The protocol was immunoSEQ multiplex PCR, while the TCRdb copy is restricted to in-frame clones and leaves out a portion. The sample holds around 99,000 clones, more than 70% seen once. Only one count was recorded for this clone. The antigen remains undetermined. The sequencing sample was made of PBMCs. The sequence came from a woman under 30 in good health and CMV-seronegative. The V and J genes are TRBV6-5 and TRBJ2-7; TRBD2 matches 10 bases. The CDR3 DNA sequence: TGTGCCAGCAGTTACGGGACTAGCGCTGACTACGAGCAGTACTTC. Translating gives CASSYGTSADYEQYF.